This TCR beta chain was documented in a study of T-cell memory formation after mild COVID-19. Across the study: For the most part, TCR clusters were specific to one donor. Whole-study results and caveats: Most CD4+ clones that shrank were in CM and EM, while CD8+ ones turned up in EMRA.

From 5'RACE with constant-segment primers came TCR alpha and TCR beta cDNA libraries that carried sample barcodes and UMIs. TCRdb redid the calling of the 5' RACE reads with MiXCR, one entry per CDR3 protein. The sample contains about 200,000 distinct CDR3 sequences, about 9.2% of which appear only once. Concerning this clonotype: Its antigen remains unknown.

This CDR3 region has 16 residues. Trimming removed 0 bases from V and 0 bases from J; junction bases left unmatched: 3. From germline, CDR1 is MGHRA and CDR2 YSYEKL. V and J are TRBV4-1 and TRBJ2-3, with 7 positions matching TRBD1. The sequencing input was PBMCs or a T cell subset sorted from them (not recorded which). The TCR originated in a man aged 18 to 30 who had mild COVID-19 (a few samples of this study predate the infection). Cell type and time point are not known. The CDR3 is CASSQDYRGSTDTQYF. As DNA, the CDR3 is TGCGCCAGCAGCCAAGATTACAGGGGAAGCACAGATACGCAGTATTTT.